The next 20 T cell receptor beta chains were all read from a single sample in a study of blood T cell repertoires in COVID-19. TCRdb's table, derived via immunoSEQ multiplex PCR, lists solely in-frame clones and lacks some. The table includes about 140,000 clones, approximately 80% detected once. Material for sequencing was PBMCs or T cells enriched from blood (not recorded which). These receptors came from a man between 65 and 80 years old who had been exposed to COVID-19.

The chain recombines TRBV5-4 with TRBJ1-3, with D uncertain. The CDR3 runs 14 residues. Trimming removed 1 base from V and 3 bases from J, with 8 bases in between. The V gene's germline CDR1 is SGHNT and CDR2 YYREEE (reference sequence). As DNA, the CDR3 is TGTGCCAGCAGCTTGTTGGGAGGTGGAAACACCATATATTTT. This sequence encodes CASSLLGGGNTIYF.

The chain joins TRBV6-6 to TRBJ2-2; 7 bases are a match to TRBD1. Germline CDR1 reads MNHNY; CDR2 reads SVGAGI (reference sequence). The CDR3 is 15 residues long. V shed 5 bases and J 3 bases; nucleotides not matched to a gene: 6. CDR3: CASSPKTGYTGELFF. The CDR3 DNA follows: TGTGCCAGCAGTCCTAAGACAGGGTACACCGGGGAGCTGTTTTTT.

This chain links TRBV6-2 or TRBV6-3 with TRBJ2-7; 8 positions match TRBD1. The trim removed 3 bases at V and 2 bases at J, leaving 15 bases unmatched. This CDR3 has 18 residues. The germline CDR1 and CDR2 sequences are MNHEY and SVGEGT. For the CDR3, the DNA is TGTGCCAGCAGTTATAACCCTAAGACAGGGGATACCCCCTACGAGCAGTACTTC. Amino acid sequence: CASSYNPKTGDTPYEQYF.

The chain recombines TRBV19 with TRBJ1-2; 11 bases are shared with TRBD1. Germline loops: CDR1 LNHDA, CDR2 SQIVND (reference sequence). The CDR3 runs 15 residues. V dropped 4 bases and J dropped 6; count of bases not matched to a gene: 7. The CDR3: CASSTPGTGGHGYTF. CDR3 in DNA: TGTGCCAGTAGTACTCCCGGGACAGGGGGACATGGCTACACCTTC.

This clone has just one count. The V call is TRBV27, the J call TRBJ2-3, with D possibly TRBD2 on 5 matching bases. This CDR3 is 14 amino acids long. V was clipped by 6 bases and J by 0 bases, with 10 bases between them. Germline V gives CDR1 MNHEY, CDR2 SMNVEV (reference sequence). This CDR3 reads CASRDWTSTDTQYF. CDR3 DNA sequence: TGTGCCAGCAGAGACTGGACTAGCACAGATACGCAGTATTTT.

The chain recombines TRBV19 with TRBJ1-2, with 9 bases fitting TRBD1. Germline V gene sequence: CDR1 LNHDA, CDR2 SQIVND (reference sequence). V was pared by 3 bases and J by 2 bases, with 7 bases of the junction left unmatched. CDR3 length: 16 residues. CDR3 protein: CASSINHDRGNYGYTF. The CDR3 DNA sequence: TGTGCCAGTAGTATTAACCACGACAGGGGGAACTATGGCTACACCTTC.

This clone showed up just a few times. The chain recombines TRBV9 with TRBJ1-2, with 9 bases fitting TRBD1. The CDR3 runs to 15 residues. J was trimmed by 5 bases and V by 6 bases; bases with no gene match: 11. In germline, CDR1 is SGDLS, CDR2 YYNGEE. Written as DNA, the CDR3 is TGTGCCAGCACCAAAAATACCGGACAGGGGTATGGCTACACCTTC. The encoded protein is CASTKNTGQGYGYTF.

This clone came up once. The gene calls are TRBV5-1 and TRBJ2-1; possible D gene TRBD1, 6 bases. This CDR3 has 14 amino acids. Trimming stripped 7 bases from V and 8 bases from J, with 19 bases between. From germline, CDR1 is SGHRS and CDR2 YFSETQ. CDR3 loop: CASHRGMSGDEQFF. In DNA, the CDR3 is TGCGCCAGCCATAGGGGGATGAGCGGCGATGAGCAGTTCTTC.

This rearrangement joins TRBV7-6 to TRBJ2-2; 9 bases fit TRBD1. The germline V gene encodes CDR1 SGHVS and CDR2 FNYEAQ. This CDR3 has 15 residues. With V trimmed by 6 bases and J by 2 bases, 4 bases remained unmatched. CDR3 region: CASRGGQGNTGELFF. In DNA form, the CDR3 reads TGTGCCAGCAGAGGGGGACAGGGAAACACCGGGGAGCTGTTTTTT.

The rearrangement links TRBV3-1 (or the pseudogene TRBV3-2) to TRBJ2-7, with 12 positions matching TRBD2. Trimming at V came to 4 bases and at J to 3 bases, leaving 10 bases not matched to a gene. CDR1 and CDR2 (germline): LGHDT, YNNKEL (reference sequence). This CDR3 has 17 amino acids. The CDR3 sequence: CASSLHEGLAGYYEQYF. In DNA form, the CDR3 reads TGTGCCAGCAGCCTACATGAAGGACTAGCGGGGTACTACGAGCAGTACTTC.

This chain uses TRBV12-3 or TRBV12-4 with TRBJ1-6, with D hard to call. V lost 5 bases and J 8 bases, leaving 10 bases between the germline ends. The CDR3 extends over 13 amino acids. This CDR3 reads CASSLGPDSPLHF. DNA of the CDR3: TGTGCCAGCAGTCTAGGGCCCGATTCACCCCTCCACTTT.

The chain links TRBV5-1 to TRBJ2-1, with 12 bases lining up with TRBD2. The germline V gene encodes CDR1 SGHRS and CDR2 YFSETQ. Trimming cost V 4 bases and J 7 bases; bases outside gene matches: 3. The CDR3 has 14 amino acids. This CDR3 is CASSVGTSGNEQFF. CDR3 DNA: TGCGCCAGCAGCGTGGGGACTAGCGGGAATGAGCAGTTCTTC.

The chain uses TRBV6-1 and TRBJ2-1; 7 bases agree with TRBD2. The CDR3 length is 15 residues. J was trimmed by 7 bases and V by 1 base; bases with no gene match: 7. Germline V gene sequence: CDR1 MNHNS, CDR2 SASEGT. In nucleotides, the CDR3 is TGTGCCAGCAGTGAAGGCCTAGCGGACGGGAATGAGCAGTTCTTC. This codes for CASSEGLADGNEQFF.

The rearrangement links TRBV20-1 to TRBJ1-1, with no clear D. Trimming took off 3 bases at V and 1 base at J, with 15 bases between the two ends. The CDR3 has 15 amino acids. Looked up from germline, CDR1 is DFQATT and CDR2 is SNEGSKA (reference sequence). CDR3 coding DNA: TGCAGTGCTAGTCGCCCCCACTTCTCGAACACTGAAGCTTTCTTT. Its translation: CSASRPHFSNTEAFF.

The CDR3 DNA reads TGCAGCGTTGTAAGGGACATTTCCCAAGAGACCCAGTACTTC. Translating gives CSVVRDISQETQYF. This chain joins TRBV29-1 and TRBJ2-5; a possible D gene is TRBD1 (6 bases). The V end lost 4 bases, the J end lost 1 base, and 13 bases lay between the germline ends. The germline V gene has CDR1 SQVTM and CDR2 ANQGSEA. The CDR3 loop spans 14 amino acids. The full variable domain, in which reference TRBV29-1 and TRBJ2-5 provide the parts outside the CDR3, is SAVISQKPSRDICQRGTSLTIQCQVDSQVTMMFWYRQQPGQSLTLIATANQGSEATYESGFVIDKFPISRPNLTFSTLTVSNMSPEDSSIYLCSVVRDISQETQYFGPGTRLLVL.

The chain has TRBV6-5 and TRBJ2-3; 10 bases match TRBD2. V lost 4 bases and J lost 7; bases outside the gene matches: 11. This CDR3 contains 16 residues. Germline assignment: CDR1 MNHEY and CDR2 SVGAGI. The CDR3 bases are TGTGCCAGCAGTTCTCCTAGCAGCGGGGGGGCGAATACGCAGTATTTT. It is translated as CASSSPSSGGANTQYF.

The chain links TRBV7-2 to TRBJ1-6; the match to TRBD1 covers 8 bases. Losses at the gene ends were 4 bases for V and 10 bases for J; bases not matched to a gene: 9. The CDR3 has 15 amino acids. Germline CDR1 and CDR2: SGHTA and FQGNSA. CDR3 nucleotide sequence: TGTGCCAGCAGCTCTCTGACAGGGGAAGGATCACCCCTCCACTTT. Protein product: CASSSLTGEGSPLHF.

V usage is TRBV28 and J usage is TRBJ1-2, with D possibly being TRBD1 (5 bases). The CDR3 is 15 amino acids. Germline assignment: CDR1 MDHEN and CDR2 SYDVKM. The V end was cut by 6 bases, the J end by 3 bases, with 17 bases between. DNA for the CDR3: TGTGCCAGCAGCGCCCAAGGGGATTTTTACTATGGCTACACCTTC. It translates to CASSAQGDFYYGYTF.

The gene calls are TRBV19 and TRBJ1-6; the match to TRBD1 covers 8 bases. The germline V gene encodes CDR1 LNHDA and CDR2 SQIVND (reference sequence). The CDR3 consists of 14 residues. The V and J ends lost 3 bases and 10 bases, in that order; junction bases with no gene match: 5. In nucleotides, the CDR3 is TGTGCCAGTAGTATCCAGGGGGCGAACTCACCCCTCCACTTT. It encodes CASSIQGANSPLHF.

CDR3 sequence reads: CASSPGGRTDTQYF. The DNA of the CDR3 is TGTGCCAGCTCACCGGGCGGGAGGACAGATACGCAGTATTTT. This chain uses TRBV18 with TRBJ2-3, with 8 bases matching TRBD2. CDR3 size: 14 residues. Germline trimming cut 3 bases from V and 3 bases from J; bases unmatched to any gene: 2. CDR1 is KGHSH and CDR2 is LQKENI in the germline V gene.